The text below deals with one T cell receptor (beta chain). There is no known antigen for this receptor. Sequence at one end of the junction differs from germline and may be a read error. This specimen includes other DNA sequences encoding the same CDR3. Using the deep immunoSEQ assay, TCR CDR3 regions were amplified from genomic DNA by multiplex PCR. Genomic DNA extracted from each cell subset was distributed evenly over all wells of several immunoSEQ 96-well plates, and each plate served as one replicate. For sorted subsets, about 200 ng genomic DNA, equal to some 28,000 T cell genomes, was loaded into each replicate PCR. Purified libraries were measured with a Qubit 3.0 fluorometer, size-checked on a Bioanalyzer 2100, and measured again with the KAPA Library Quantification kit. Every immunoSEQ 96-well plate was sequenced on a separate single-read 150-cycle Illumina NextSeq 550 flow cell. As for how the authors treated the data: Because the immunoSEQ output included only junctional sequences and no quality scores, the filtering could not be the same as the filtering used for full-length reads. Sequences were annotated with PyIR, a Python wrapper for IgBLAST v1.9, using IMGT germline references to assign V/J genes and CDR3. Reads with weak V/J assignments (E-value above 1e-6), missing CDR3, stop codons, out-of-frame junctions, or ambiguous translated residues were removed. V3J clonotypes were defined as sequences sharing the same inferred V gene, J gene, and CDR3 amino acid sequence. Percentage overlap between repertoires was computed as shared unique clonotypes divided by the size of the smaller repertoire. Three approaches were used to assess repertoire richness: RTK rarefaction, the Chao1 estimator, and Recon v2.1 estimates of unobserved clonotypes. Generation probabilities were computed with OLGA for all TCRbeta clonotypes obtained by the gDNA method from several donors. The table was pulled from immuneACCESS by TCRdb, which kept in-frame rearrangements only. Such tables lose some clones; where checked, under half of the loss comes from unresolved V genes, and the rest has no known cause. V, J and clone size were drawn from that table, and D and trimming were deduced from the DNA. The sample profile shows about 680,000 clones; around 92% of them were found once. The biggest ten clones account for approximately 22% of the sample.

This sample is drawn from a study of shared clonotypes between healthy human individuals (dated by TCRdb to between 2020 and 2021). For the wider study: The cohort included a few men and a couple of women between 18 and 49 years of age. Per donor, three plates each were used for CD4 naive and CD4 memory, two for CD8 naive, and one for CD8 memory. The study deeply sequenced blood TCR repertoires of five healthy adults to estimate repertoire size and the extent of clonotype sharing between individuals. Libraries were prepared and TCR repertoires were sequenced by different laboratories using diverse techniques, in order to increase sequencing depth and limit assay-specific biases. Between about 0.9 and 10 billion PBMCs per donor were obtained by leukapheresis.

The full study reports these points: The small number of donors limited the genetic and exposure-history diversity represented. Clonotypes shared by all four sorted-subset donors showed higher generation probabilities than non-shared clonotypes. Across a few donors, approximately 5% of naive CD4, roughly 3.8% of naive CD8, 2% to 2.5% of memory CD4, and approximately 0.4% of memory CD8 clonotypes were shared. Incomplete sequencing was indicated by rarefaction of sorted-subset datasets, despite the large sequencing depth. Estimated clonotype richness was generally larger for naive than for memory subsets. Only blood was sampled, and tissue TCR repertoires likely differ from those in blood. Pairwise subsampling indicated that sequencing depth was expected to affect the degree of clonotype sharing among donors.

Via the germline V gene (reference sequence), CDR1 is SSHAT and CDR2 FNYEAQ. Including cysteine and phenylalanine, the CDR3 has 14 amino acids. The kept DNA is CDR3 alone, 42 bases in frame from the first base. CD8 naive samples were CD45RO-negative cells positively selected for CCR7, giving a CD45RA+CCR7+ population that excluded TemRA cells. Healthy HIV-negative adults with no recently reported acute infections or vaccinations were included as donors. All donors were Caucasian adults living in Nashville, Tennessee, USA. After blood collection by leukapheresis, PBMCs were isolated using Ficoll-Histopaque density gradient centrifugation and then cryopreserved in the vapor phase of liquid nitrogen. Purity and quantity of every magnetically sorted T cell population were checked by analytical flow cytometry. Genomic DNA was isolated from every sorted fraction and measured by UV absorbance on a Nanodrop 2000c.

The clonotype was recovered from a man between 25 and 39 years old in good health. The chain is made from TRBV7-7 and TRBJ2-2, with no reliable assignment of the D segment. Sequenced input: naive CD8+ T cells sorted from blood. Reading the label with the study, this specimen's cell subset or site is: CD45RA+CCR7+. The CDR3 sequence is CASSSGVNTGELFF. The DNA sequence is as follows: TGTGCTAGCAGCTCTGGGGTAAACACCGGGGAGCTGTTTTTT.